The entry that follows covers one T cell receptor (beta chain) sequence. Its antigen is still unknown. The data stem from a study of blood T cells in healthy people across ages. Study-level points and caveats: Observed TCR beta diversity per million T cells went down as age went up. This fall followed a roughly linear course with age. In these data, TCR beta diversity tracked strongly with naive T cell percentage.

Together with a sample-barcoded 5' primer, a J-beta primer mix was included in a second PCR lasting roughly 6 to 12 cycles. TCRdb independently ran MiXCR on the 5' RACE reads; one entry per CDR3 protein. The sample carries a few hundred thousand distinct CDR3 sequences, 25% to 30% recorded once. Every participating donor contributed roughly 10 milliliters of peripheral blood through a draw. There are 14 residues in the CDR3. The V end lost 3 bases, the J end lost 9 bases, and 15 bases lay between the germline ends. Germline V lookup: CDR1 LGHDT, CDR2 YNNKEL (reference sequence). Sequencing used blood. The J gene is TRBJ1-3, the V gene TRBV3-1; perhaps TRBD1 as D (5 bases). The sequence was obtained from a woman between 65 and 79 years old in good health. For the CDR3, the DNA is TGTGCCAGCAGCCAGAAGGGGACTGGTGGCACCATATATTTT. This translates into CASSQKGTGGTIYF.